A selection of T cell receptor beta chains follows, all from one sample in a study of CD8 T cells in Susac syndrome. TCRdb called the immunoSEQ multiplex PCR reads again in MiXCR, with one record for every CDR3 protein. The sample includes about 140,000 distinct CDR3 sequences, 85% to 95% seen only once; the top ten take approximately 0.11%. Material for sequencing was CD4+ T cells from PBMCs. These receptors originate from a human donor with multiple sclerosis. Both conserved end residues are part of each CDR3. D genes are given only for firm matches. For some rows the clone size is stated as once, few or many, or as a class when expanded; others skip it.

D gene,clone size,J gene,CDR3 length,V gene,CDR3 DNA,CDR3 protein
TRBD2,once,TRBJ2-2,16,TRBV29-1,TGCAGCGTTGGAGGATTTAGCGGGGGAACCACCGGGGAGCTGTTTTTT,CSVGGFSGGTTGELFF
NA,NA,TRBJ1-2,14,TRBV28,TGTGCCAGCTCAACCTCCGGGGGGGTCTATGGCTACACCTTC,CASSTSGGVYGYTF
NA,NA,TRBJ2-6,14,TRBV20-1,TGCAGTGCTCCTCCAGGCTCTGGGGCCAACGTCCTGACTTTC,CSAPPGSGANVLTF
TRBD1,NA,TRBJ2-7,14,TRBV11-1,TGTGCCAGCAGCAAGCGGACAGGGAACTACGAGCAGTACTTC,CASSKRTGNYEQYF
TRBD2,NA,TRBJ2-5,15,TRBV12-3/TRBV12-4,TGTGCCAGCAGTTACTCTGGGGCGGGAGCGGAGACCCAGTACTTC,CASSYSGAGAETQYF
TRBD2,NA,TRBJ2-1,13,TRBV29-1,TGCAGCGTTGCTCTAGCGGGAGTTAGGGAGCAGTTCTTC,CSVALAGVREQFF
TRBD1,NA,TRBJ1-2,17,TRBV29-1,TGCAGCGTTGAAGATTGGAAGGTGACAGGGTTTGCCTATGGCTACACCTTC,CSVEDWKVTGFAYGYTF
TRBD2,NA,TRBJ2-3,15,TRBV4-3,TGCGCCAGCAGCCTAGCGGGGGGGCCGACAGATACGCAGTATTTT,CASSLAGGPTDTQYF
NA,NA,TRBJ2-2,16,TRBV3-1,TGTGCCAGCAGCCAAGATGATACTGGCAACACCGGGGAGCTGTTTTTT,CASSQDDTGNTGELFF
TRBD1,few,TRBJ2-3,16,TRBV11-2,TGTGCCAGCAGCTCCTCTTCGGGACAGGGGAAAAATACGCAGTATTTT,CASSSSSGQGKNTQYF
NA,NA,TRBJ2-7,14,TRBV6-1,TGTGCCAGCAGGCTATGGGACGCCGTCTACGAGCAGTACTTC,CASRLWDAVYEQYF
NA,NA,TRBJ1-2,13,TRBV28,TGTGCCAGCAGTATCACAGGCCCCTATGGCTACACCTTC,CASSITGPYGYTF